A single sample is the source of the 30 T cell receptor beta chains below, sequenced in a study of human T cells and chemical hapten exposure. The time point: patch test 1, 2 weeks after DPC sensitization. Treatment of the sample: therapeutic diphenylcyclopropenone sensitization with weekly scalp DPC. Each CDR3 protein gets one entry after TCRdb re-called the RACE reads with MiXCR. The data contain approximately 110,000 distinct CDR3 sequences, more than 9.5% of them singletons. The material was whole blood, obtained in connection with sensitization to the hapten diphenylcyclopropenone (DPC). These receptors all stem from a woman in her thirties or forties with alopecia areata. Some clones in this sample may be carry-over from other donors' samples.

The table lists this clonotype with a few counts. The chain uses TRBV5-6 and TRBJ1-1; D uncertain. This CDR3 has 15 residues. The V and J ends lost 2 bases and 1 base respectively, with 12 bases between them. Per germline, CDR1 SGHDT and CDR2 YYEEEE. In DNA, the CDR3 is TGTGCCAGCAGCTTTTTTGCACGGGAGAACACTGAAGCTTTCTTT. This translates into CASSFFARENTEAFF.

The rearrangement joins TRBV27 to TRBJ1-1, with 8 positions matching TRBD1. V gave up 6 bases and J gave up 1 base; unmatched junction bases: 22. Germline loops: CDR1 MNHEY, CDR2 SMNVEV (reference sequence). The CDR3 has 20 amino acids. The CDR3 protein is CASSTRLVAPGQDTNTEAFF. As DNA, the CDR3 is TGTGCCAGCAGCACTCGTTTAGTCGCGCCGGGACAGGACACGAACACTGAAGCTTTCTTT.

The chain couples TRBV6-2 or TRBV6-3 to TRBJ2-1; the D call may be TRBD1 or TRBD2 (5 bases each). Germline loops: CDR1 MNHEY, CDR2 SVGEGT. This CDR3 has 12 amino acids. V was shortened by 5 bases and J by 9 bases, with 11 bases between the two germline ends. CDR3 region: CASSQTRGEQFF. The CDR3 coding sequence is TGTGCCAGCAGTCAAACTAGGGGTGAGCAGTTCTTC.

This sequence joins TRBV3-1 and TRBJ2-1; 7 bases are a match to TRBD1. CDR3 length equals 13 residues. Trimming removed 8 bases from V and 5 bases from J; junction bases left unmatched: 6. CDR1 and CDR2 (germline): LGHDT, YNNKEL (reference sequence). CDR3 DNA: TGTGCCAGCGGTCGAGGGGGCAACAATGAGCAGTTCTTC. Translation: CASGRGGNNEQFF.

This clonotype was seen a handful of times. The chain recombines TRBV7-8 with TRBJ2-7; 7 nucleotides align to TRBD1. Germline CDR1 and CDR2: SGHVS and FQNEAQ. V was clipped by 5 bases and J by 6 bases; unmatched bases: 7. There are 13 residues in the CDR3. CDR3 nucleotides: TGTGCCAGCAGCCTTCGACAGGGCAGCGAGCAGTACTTC. This codes for CASSLRQGSEQYF.

This clonotype was detected only a few times. V gene TRBV6-2 or TRBV6-3 combines with J gene TRBJ2-7, with 7 bases lining up with TRBD1. Germline V gene data show CDR1 as MNHEY and CDR2 as SVGEGT. CDR3 length: 13 amino acids. Trimming took 5 bases from V and 8 from J; bases not matched to a gene: 9. The CDR3, as DNA: TGTGCCAGCAGTGGACAGGTTACGGGGAAGCAGTACTTC. It encodes CASSGQVTGKQYF.

This clonotype occurred many times. V and J are TRBV18 and TRBJ1-1; possible D gene TRBD1, 5 bases. The CDR3 extends over 13 amino acids. The germline gives CDR1 KGHSH, CDR2 LQKENI. Trimming removed 7 bases at V and 6 bases at J, with 15 bases between. The DNA for the CDR3 is TGTGCCAGCTTAAAAGGGACGATCGCTGAAGCTTTCTTT. Translated: CASLKGTIAEAFF.

This clonotype showed up many times. The rearrangement uses TRBV24-1 and TRBJ1-1; a weak D match, TRBD1 (5 bases). CDR3 length: 11 residues. With 3 bases removed from V and 11 bases from J, the gap between germline ends came to 9 bases. Germline CDR1 reads KGHDR; CDR2 reads SFDVKD. The CDR3, as DNA: TGTGCCACCAGTGATCAGGGAAAGGCTTTCTTT. This sequence encodes CATSDQGKAFF.

About this clonotype itself: A much larger clone lies a single base off, so this may be a read error. The V and J genes are TRBV2 and TRBJ2-7; no clear D. The germline V and J ends were trimmed by 2 bases and 2 bases, with 13 bases remaining between them. The CDR3 is 15 amino acids. CDR1 SNHLY and CDR2 FYNNEI come from the germline V gene. CDR3: CASSELGVTPYEQYF. In DNA form, the CDR3 reads TGTGCCAGCAGTGAACTTGGCGTCACCCCCTACGAGCAGTACTTC.

The rearrangement uses TRBV9 and TRBJ2-4, with 12 bases aligning to TRBD2. The germline gives CDR1 SGDLS, CDR2 YYNGEE. V dropped 3 bases and J dropped 6; count of bases not matched to a gene: 13. The CDR3 extends over 18 amino acids. CDR3 amino acids: CASSESQTSGRRGNIQYF. CDR3 DNA sequence: TGTGCCAGCAGCGAGAGCCAAACTAGCGGGAGGAGGGGAAACATTCAGTACTTC.

This clonotype was observed a handful of times. The rearrangement joins TRBV7-2 to TRBJ2-1; D gene uncertain. This CDR3 has 13 amino acids. V lost 1 base to trimming and J lost 5 bases, with 6 bases between them. Germline loops: CDR1 SGHTA, CDR2 FQGNSA. The CDR3 spells CASSLGQHNEQFF. DNA of the CDR3: TGTGCCAGCAGCTTAGGCCAACACAATGAGCAGTTCTTC.

As to this clonotype: A much bigger clone sits one base away, suggesting this may be a read error. This chain joins TRBV30 and TRBJ2-7; no clear D gene. Germline V gives CDR1 GTSNPN, CDR2 SVGIG (reference sequence). There are 14 residues in the CDR3. The ends were cut back, 2 bases at V and 3 bases at J, with 14 bases in the middle. CDR3 DNA sequence: TGTGCCTGGAGTCCCCCTAACGCCCACTACGAGCAGTACTTC. Amino acids: CAWSPPNAHYEQYF.

This clonotype was counted only a few times. The chain couples TRBV4-3 to TRBJ2-7; D might be TRBD1 (6 bases). Germline lookup yields CDR1 LGHNA and CDR2 YSLEER. With 3 bases removed from V and 6 bases from J, the gap between germline ends came to 9 bases. The length of the CDR3 is 12 residues. In DNA, the CDR3 is TGCGCCAGCAGCCAGACGACAGGCGAGCAGTACTTC. Protein: CASSQTTGEQYF.

V and J are TRBV28 and TRBJ2-2; TRBD2 agrees at 10 bases. Germline assignment: CDR1 MDHEN and CDR2 SYDVKM. J lost 0 bases, V lost 3 bases, and 4 bases had no gene match. The CDR3 is made up of 17 amino acids. The CDR3 DNA reads TGTGCCAGCAGTTTGCCCGGACTAGCGGCGAACACCGGGGAGCTGTTTTTT. It translates to CASSLPGLAANTGELFF.

The rearrangement links TRBV4-3 to TRBJ1-2, with D tentatively TRBD1 (6 bases). This CDR3 spans 15 amino acids. V was clipped by 0 bases and J by 7 bases, with 15 bases between them. Germline CDR1 LGHNA, CDR2 YSLEER. CDR3 in DNA: TGCGCCAGCAGCCAAGATCCACAGGGTAGTGGTGGCTACACCTTC. Amino acid sequence: CASSQDPQGSGGYTF.

This clonotype was seen repeatedly, ten times or more. The V gene is TRBV5-1, the J gene TRBJ1-2; 7 positions agree with TRBD1. This CDR3 is 14 amino acids long. J was trimmed by 5 bases and V by 0 bases; bases with no gene match: 4. Germline lookup yields CDR1 SGHRS and CDR2 YFSETQ. CDR3 sequence: CASSLGTGSYGYTF. The CDR3 DNA reads as TGCGCCAGCAGCTTGGGGACAGGATCTTATGGCTACACCTTC.

This clonotype showed up many times. One junction end does not reproduce the germline sequence, and a read error may be involved. The gene calls are TRBV5-1 and TRBJ2-1; 15 bases align to TRBD2. Germline CDR1 SGHRS, CDR2 YFSETQ. The CDR3 has 16 amino acids. The CDR3 DNA follows: TGCGTCAGCAGCCCCCGGACTAGCGGGGGGGCCGATGAGCAGTTCTTC. Amino acid sequence: CVSSPRTSGGADEQFF.

This rearrangement joins TRBV12-3 or TRBV12-4 to TRBJ2-3, with D possibly TRBD1 on 7 matching bases. The V end lost 3 bases, the J end lost 4 bases, and 14 bases lay between the germline ends. The CDR3 runs 15 residues. The CDR3 DNA sequence: TGTGCCAGCAGTTTCGATCAGGGGGGAGCAGATACGCAGTATTTT. This gives the protein CASSFDQGGADTQYF.

Many counts were recorded for this clonotype. The chain links TRBV5-6 to TRBJ2-2; D possibly matches TRBD1 or TRBD2 (5 bases each). This CDR3 has 13 residues. V lost 3 bases and J lost 6, with 9 bases in between. CDR1 is SGHDT and CDR2 is YYEEEE in the germline V gene. This CDR3 is CASSSGAPGELFF. CDR3 DNA: TGTGCCAGCAGCTCCGGGGCGCCCGGGGAGCTGTTTTTT.

The rearrangement joins TRBV20-1 to TRBJ2-3; D is possibly TRBD2 (6 bases). Germline V lookup: CDR1 DFQATT, CDR2 SNEGSKA (reference sequence). The CDR3 contains 15 residues. V lost 6 bases and J lost 0, with 16 bases in between. Written as DNA, the CDR3 is TGCAGTGCCCTCTCTAGCGACATAAGCACAGATACGCAGTATTTT. Its translation is CSALSSDISTDTQYF.

This clonotype has ten or more counts. The genes are TRBV6-1 and TRBJ2-5; 8 nucleotides match TRBD2. Germline V CDR1 and CDR2: MNHNS, SASEGT. The ends lost 10 bases at V and 6 bases at J; junction bases unmatched: 13. CDR3 length equals 14 residues. The CDR3 DNA reads as TGTGCCACCACGATCGGGGGGGCCCAGAAGACCCAGTACTTC. Translated, it gives CATTIGGAQKTQYF.

In regard to this clonotype: This may be a read error: a much more frequent sequence differs by one nucleotide. The CDR3 ends on some other residue instead of the conserved phenylalanine or tryptophan, so this is likely a read error. This sequence joins TRBV3-1 and TRBJ1-1; D is perhaps TRBD1 (5 bases). Germline assignment: CDR1 LGHDT and CDR2 YNNKEL (reference sequence). This CDR3 comprises 15 residues. V lost 4 bases and J 1 base, leaving 13 bases between the germline ends. CDR3 coding DNA: TGTGCCAGCAGCCTGGGGGTCTCGCGGAACACTGAAGCTTTCTCT. Translation: CASSLGVSRNTEAFS.

The V call is TRBV6-1, the J call TRBJ2-7; TRBD2 agrees at 9 bases. Trimming at V came to 7 bases and at J to 3 bases, leaving 4 bases not matched to a gene. Germline V lookup: CDR1 MNHNS, CDR2 SASEGT. This CDR3 is 13 amino acids long. CDR3 sequence reads: CASKLAGLYEQYF. The CDR3 DNA sequence: TGTGCCAGCAAACTAGCGGGCCTCTACGAGCAGTACTTC.

The V gene is TRBV12-3 or TRBV12-4, the J gene TRBJ2-3; D is uncertain. V was shortened by 2 bases and J by 6 bases, with 15 bases between the two germline ends. The CDR3 runs 15 residues. The CDR3 DNA follows: TGTGCCAGCAGTTTAAGGAACTCCGCGAAGGATACGCAGTATTTT. Its protein is CASSLRNSAKDTQYF.

Ten or more counts support this clonotype. The CDR3 coding sequence is TGCAGTGCTAGTCCCGGGACTAGCGTTGAGACCCAGTACTTC. Amino acid sequence: CSASPGTSVETQYF. The chain has TRBV20-1 and TRBJ2-5, with 10 positions matching TRBD2. The germline V gene encodes CDR1 DFQATT and CDR2 SNEGSKA (reference sequence). The ends lost 3 bases at V and 5 bases at J; junction bases unmatched: 6. This CDR3 has 14 residues.

The rearrangement uses TRBV30 and TRBJ1-1; the match to TRBD1 covers 11 bases. The length of the CDR3 is 18 residues. Losses at the gene ends were 3 bases for V and 5 bases for J; bases not matched to a gene: 17. CDR1 is GTSNPN, CDR2 SVGIG, per germline (reference sequence). The DNA of the CDR3 is TGTGCCTGGAGGCCAGGACAGGGGGCTGTAAGAATGGCTACTGAAGCTTTCTTT. Protein: CAWRPGQGAVRMATEAFF.

This clonotype has a handful of counts. The chain joins TRBV9 to TRBJ1-1, with a weak D call TRBD1 (5 bases). Trimming shortened V by 6 bases and J by 0 bases, and 15 bases separated the two germline ends. CDR1 SGDLS and CDR2 YYNGEE come from the germline V gene. The length of the CDR3 is 15 residues. The CDR3 DNA sequence: TGTGCCAGCACTCCTGGAGACAGCTTGAACACTGAAGCTTTCTTT. This sequence encodes CASTPGDSLNTEAFF. The variable domain in full, completed from reference TRBV9 and TRBJ1-1, reads DSGVTQTPKHLITATGQRVTLRCSPRSGDLSVYWYQQSLDQGLQFLIQYYNGEERAKGNILERFSAQQFPDLHSELNLSSLELGDSALYFCASTPGDSLNTEAFFGQGTRLTVV.

This chain connects TRBV2 to TRBJ2-4; 11 bases align to TRBD2. The V segment lost 3 bases and the J segment 3 bases; nucleotides outside the gene matches: 13. Per the germline V gene, CDR1 is SNHLY and CDR2 is FYNNEI. The CDR3 length is 19 residues. This CDR3 is CASSDGLAGFVVGKNIQYF. The DNA of the CDR3 is TGTGCCAGCAGTGACGGACTAGCGGGCTTCGTAGTGGGCAAAAACATTCAGTACTTC.

This clonotype turned up a few times. J is TRBJ1-5 and V is TRBV10-2; 7 bases fit TRBD1. The germline V gene has CDR1 WSHSY and CDR2 SAAADI. J gave up 3 bases and V 10 bases, and 9 bases lay outside the gene matches. The CDR3 is 14 residues long. The CDR3 bases are TGCGCCACCCGAACAGGGGCCACCAATCAGCCCCAGCATTTT. Its translation: CATRTGATNQPQHF.

The chain couples TRBV6-5 to TRBJ1-2; D might be TRBD1 (6 bases). The CDR3 is made up of 13 amino acids. Trimming shortened V by 6 bases and J by 4 bases, and 12 bases separated the two germline ends. Germline CDR1 and CDR2: MNHEY and SVGAGI. DNA for the CDR3: TGTGCCAGCAGAAAACAGGGTAGCTATGGCTACACCTTC. It is translated as CASRKQGSYGYTF.